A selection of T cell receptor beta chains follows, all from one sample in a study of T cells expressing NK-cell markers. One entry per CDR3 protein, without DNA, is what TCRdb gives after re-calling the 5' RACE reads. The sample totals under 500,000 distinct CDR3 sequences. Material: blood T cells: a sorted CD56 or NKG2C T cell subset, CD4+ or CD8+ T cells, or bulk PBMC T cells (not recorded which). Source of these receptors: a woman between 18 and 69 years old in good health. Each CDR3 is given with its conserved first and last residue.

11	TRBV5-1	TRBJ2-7	CASSFQYEQYF
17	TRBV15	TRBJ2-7	CATRETGAQGQTYEQYF
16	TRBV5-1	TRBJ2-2	CASSTPGRPGTGELFF
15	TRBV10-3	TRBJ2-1	CAISAGTSGTDEQFF
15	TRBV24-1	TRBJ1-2	CATSEPGTAPGDYTF
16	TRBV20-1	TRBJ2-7	CSARAGNRQGLYEQYF
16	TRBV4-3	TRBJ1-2	CASSQDSTGAVYGYTF
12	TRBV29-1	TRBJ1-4	CSVLQGDEKLFF
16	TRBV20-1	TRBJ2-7	CSATSGRASNTYEQYF
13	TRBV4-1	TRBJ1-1	CASRLTGNTEAFF
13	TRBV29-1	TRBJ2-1	CSVPGLFDNEQFF
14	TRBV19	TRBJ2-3	CASNGALHTDTQYF
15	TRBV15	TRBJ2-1	CATSGRRTVYNEQFF
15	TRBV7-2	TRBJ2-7	CASKAAGGGYYEQYF
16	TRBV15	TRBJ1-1	CATSRDLGGAGTEAFF
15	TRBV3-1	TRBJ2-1	CASSLGLAPDNEQFF
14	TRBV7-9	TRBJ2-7	CASRRQESSYEQYF
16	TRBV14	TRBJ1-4	CASSQGTRIFNEKLFF
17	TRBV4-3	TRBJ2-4	CASSQLGRTGAKNIQYF
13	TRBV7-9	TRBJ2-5	CASIGRAEETQYF
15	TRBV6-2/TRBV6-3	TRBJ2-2	CASSKKGARTGELFF
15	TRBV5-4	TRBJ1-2	CASSLGDRLNYGYTF
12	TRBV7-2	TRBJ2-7	CASSSLSYEQYF
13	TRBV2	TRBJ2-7	CASSWTASYEQYF
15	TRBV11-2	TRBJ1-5	CASSLGAGGGQPQHF
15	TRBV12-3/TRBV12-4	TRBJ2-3	CASSNSGSGEDTQYF
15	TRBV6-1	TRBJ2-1	CASSGSGTRGNEQFF
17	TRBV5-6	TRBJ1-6	CASLSRQKAPYNSPPHF